This T cell receptor (beta chain) was recovered during a study of beta chain features in type 1 diabetes. General study points: Type 1 diabetes patients had fewer VDJ junction insertions and more deletions. An over-representation of cells with high TCR expression could result from cDNA sequencing.

V lost 3 bases and J lost 3; bases outside the gene matches: 6. Germline CDR1 SQVTM, CDR2 ANQGSEA. The CDR3 totals 15 residues. As concerns this clone: Its antigen is unknown.

cDNA synthesis used the whole RNA isolate, giving expressed TCRB sequences. Here immunoSEQ multiplex PCR was the method, and the copy in TCRdb shows in-frame clones only, minus some. The sample lists 200,000 to 250,000 clones; 68% were seen once. The source of this sequence is a young man in good health. Sequencing was carried out using naive CD4+ T cells from blood. V and J are TRBV29-1 and TRBJ2-2, with 8 bases aligning to TRBD2. CDR3 bases: TGCAGCGTTGAGGGGACTAGATCACACACCGGGGAGCTGTTTTTT. As protein: CSVEGTRSHTGELFF.